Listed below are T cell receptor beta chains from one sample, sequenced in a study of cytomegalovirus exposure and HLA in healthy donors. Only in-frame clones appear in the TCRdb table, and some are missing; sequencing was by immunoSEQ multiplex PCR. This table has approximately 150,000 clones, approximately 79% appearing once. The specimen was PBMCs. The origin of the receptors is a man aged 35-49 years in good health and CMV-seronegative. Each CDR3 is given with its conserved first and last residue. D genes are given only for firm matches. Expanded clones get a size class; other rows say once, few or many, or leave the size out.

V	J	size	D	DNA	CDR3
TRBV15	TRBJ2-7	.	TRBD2	TGTGCCACCAGCATATCCGGGACTAGCGGGGTCAAGCAGTACTTC	CATSISGTSGVKQYF
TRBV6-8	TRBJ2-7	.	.	TGTGCCAGCACCAAAGAAAACTACTACGAGCAGTACTTC	CASTKENYYEQYF
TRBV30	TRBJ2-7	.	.	TGTGCCTGGAGTGTCCACTACGAGCAGTACTTC	CAWSVHYEQYF
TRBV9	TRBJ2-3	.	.	TGTGCCAGCAGCGTAGATATGGGAGGTCCGGGAGATACGCAGTATTTT	CASSVDMGGPGDTQYF
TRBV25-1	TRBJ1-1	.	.	TGTGCCTCTAGCGCGGGGTCCACTGAAGCTTTCTTT	CASSAGSTEAFF
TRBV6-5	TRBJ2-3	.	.	TGTGCCAGCAGTTCCGACGCCGCGGGCACAGATACGCAGTATTTT	CASSSDAAGTDTQYF
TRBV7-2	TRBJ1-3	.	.	TGTGCCAGCAGCTTAGGTTGGGGAGGACTCGACACCATATATTTT	CASSLGWGGLDTIYF
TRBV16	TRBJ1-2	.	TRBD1	TGTGCCAGCAGCCAAATAGGAGGGGGCGATGGCTACACCTTC	CASSQIGGGDGYTF
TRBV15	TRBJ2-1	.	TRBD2	TGTGCCTCTAGCCCGGGACTAATCTACAATGAGCAGTTCTTC	CASSPGLIYNEQFF
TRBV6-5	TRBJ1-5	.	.	TGTGCCAGCAGCGACGGGGGCAATCAGCCCCAGCATTTT	CASSDGGNQPQHF
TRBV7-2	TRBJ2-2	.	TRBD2	TGTGCCAGCAGCTTAAGCGGGGTAAACACCGGGGAGCTGTTTTTT	CASSLSGVNTGELFF
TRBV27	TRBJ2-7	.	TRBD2	TGTGCCAGCAGCCACACGGGGGGGCCGCGATACGAGCAGTACTTC	CASSHTGGPRYEQYF
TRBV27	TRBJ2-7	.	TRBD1	TGTGCCAGCAGTGATTGGGACAGTCCGCCCTACGAGCAGTACTTC	CASSDWDSPPYEQYF
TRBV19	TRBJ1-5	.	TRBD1	TGTGCCAGTAGTATAGAGACAGGGAGCAATCAGCCCCAGCATTTT	CASSIETGSNQPQHF
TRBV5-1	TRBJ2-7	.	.	TGCGCCAGCAGCTTGGGGCCAGAAACTACCACCTACGAGCAGTACTTC	CASSLGPETTTYEQYF
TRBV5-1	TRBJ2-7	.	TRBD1	TGCGCCAGCAGGCGAGTGACAGGGATCGACGAGCAGTACTTC	CASRRVTGIDEQYF
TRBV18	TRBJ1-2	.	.	TGTGCCAGCTCAGCCGAGTCAGGCGGCTACACCTTC	CASSAESGGYTF
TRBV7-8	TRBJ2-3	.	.	TGTGCCAGCAGCCCGCGGAGACAGGGAGGAGATACGCAGTATTTT	CASSPRRQGGDTQYF
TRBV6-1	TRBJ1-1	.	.	TGTGCCAGCAGCGCTTCAGGGGAGGAAGCTTTCTTT	CASSASGEEAFF
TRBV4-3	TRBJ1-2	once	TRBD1	TGCGCCAGCAGCCAAGGACAACAACAGGGGGCCGGCAACTATGGCTACACCTTC	CASSQGQQQGAGNYGYTF
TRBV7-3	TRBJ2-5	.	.	TGTGCCAGCAGCTCTAGCCCGCTGGGGACCCAGTACTTC	CASSSSPLGTQYF
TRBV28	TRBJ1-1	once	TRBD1	TGTGCCAGCAGTGGGGGACAGGAAGCTTTCTTT	CASSGGQEAFF
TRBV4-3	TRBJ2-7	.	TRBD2	TGCGCCAGCAGCCATTATGCGGGGGACTACGAGCAGTACTTC	CASSHYAGDYEQYF
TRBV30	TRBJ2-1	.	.	TGTGCCTGGAGTGTAATAGAACTCAATGAGCAGTTCTTC	CAWSVIELNEQFF
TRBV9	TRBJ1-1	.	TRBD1	TGTGCCAGCAGCGTTGGGACAGGGGGCGAAGCTTTCTTT	CASSVGTGGEAFF
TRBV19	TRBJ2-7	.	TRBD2	TGTGCCAGTAGAGGACTAGCGGGGATAAACGAGCAGTACTTC	CASRGLAGINEQYF
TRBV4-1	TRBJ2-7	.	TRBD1	TGCGCCAGCAGCGCGGACAGGGGGGTCTACGAGCAGTACTTC	CASSADRGVYEQYF
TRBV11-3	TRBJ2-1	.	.	TGTGCCAGCAGCTTAGTTGGCCAGTCTTACAATGAGCAGTTCTTC	CASSLVGQSYNEQFF
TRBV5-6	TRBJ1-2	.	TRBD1	TGTGCCAGCAGCCCACAGGGGTTCTATGGCTACACCTTC	CASSPQGFYGYTF